Sequencing of this T cell receptor beta chain was carried out in a study of post-analysis software for immune sequencing data. The CDR3 is 15 residues long. Germline CDR1 and CDR2: MDHEN and SYDVKM. V was cut by 7 bases and J by 2 bases, with 17 bases left in between. This clonotype was seen a few times. Its antigen is still unknown. Study-wide findings and caveats: Compared with controls, patients had more of roughly five TRBV segments, including TRBV5-6, TRBV5-1 and TRBV20-1.

Included in the TCR beta cDNA libraries were unique molecular identifiers. In TCRdb, the PCR reads were re-called with MiXCR into one record per CDR3 protein. This table has 160,000 or so distinct CDR3 sequences, under 40% appearing once. The chain is built from TRBV28 and TRBJ2-5; D possibly uses TRBD1 or TRBD2 (5 bases each). This sequence was found in a girl between 5 and 17 years old with multiple sclerosis. The specimen comprised blood, sampled after autologous hematopoietic stem cell transplantation. DNA of the CDR3: TGTGCCAGCAAGGACCTCCGGGACCTACAAGAGACCCAGTACTTC. The encoded protein is CASKDLRDLQETQYF.